This T cell receptor (beta chain) was identified in a study of blood T cell repertoires in COVID-19. Original analysis: Researchers report that nucleated cell counts were estimated from reference gene primer amplification. Sequencing was performed with immunoSEQ multiplex PCR; in TCRdb, only in-frame clones are kept and a portion is missing. D and trimming were read from the DNA, whereas the V and J calls and clone size are those reported in that table. Of around 190,000 clones listed, around 86% are singletons. This CDR3 region has 14 residues. V was pared by 8 bases and J by 5 bases, with 19 bases between. Germline loops: CDR1 MNHEY, CDR2 SVGAGI.

The receptor was isolated from a woman aged 65 to 85 with COVID-19, enrolled during active disease. The V gene is TRBV6-5, the J gene TRBJ2-7, with D maybe TRBD1 (6 bases). Material for sequencing was peripheral blood. The CDR3 here is CASRFGQWGDEQYF. The CDR3 DNA is TGTGCCAGCCGGTTTGGACAGTGGGGAGACGAGCAGTACTTC.